This T cell receptor beta chain is from a study of blood T cell repertoires in COVID-19. In the study overall: Both acute and convalescent COVID-19 samples were obtained from the United States, Italy and Spain. PBMCs, B-cell-depleted T cells, or T cells were the source of the cDNA or gDNA that made up the material.

In the source study's methods: Amplification of reference gene primers provided the estimated nucleated cell counts. Generated by immunoSEQ multiplex PCR, the TCRdb table keeps only in-frame clones and is missing some. The D gene and trimming were derived from the DNA, and the V and J assignments and clone size from that table. The sample includes 110,000 or so clones, roughly 80% of them seen just once. Germline V gives CDR1 SGHAT, CDR2 FQNNGV. Deletions cut 5 bases from V and 3 bases from J, with 7 bases between. This CDR3 is built from 13 residues. The chain joins TRBV11-2 to TRBJ2-2; D is perhaps TRBD1 (5 bases). Sample: peripheral blood. This sequence was found in a man aged 50-60 years with acute or convalescent COVID-19. The CDR3 protein is CASSIQDTGELFF. In DNA, the CDR3 is TGTGCCAGCAGCATACAGGACACCGGGGAGCTGTTTTTT.